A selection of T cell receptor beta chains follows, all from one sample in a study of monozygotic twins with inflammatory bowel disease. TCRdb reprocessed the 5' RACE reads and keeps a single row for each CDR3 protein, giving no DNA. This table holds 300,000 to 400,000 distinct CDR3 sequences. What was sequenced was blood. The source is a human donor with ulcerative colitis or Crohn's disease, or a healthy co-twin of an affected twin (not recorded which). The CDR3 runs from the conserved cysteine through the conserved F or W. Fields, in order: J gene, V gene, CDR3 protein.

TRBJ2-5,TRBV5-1,CASSSAGTLEGETQYF
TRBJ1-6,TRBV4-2,CASSQTGTGTSPLHF
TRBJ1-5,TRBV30,CAWSVRRGFGQPQHF
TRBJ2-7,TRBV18,CASSPDEDNSYEQYF
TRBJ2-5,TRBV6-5,CASSYLQGASETQYF
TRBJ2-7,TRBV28,CASSPPAYEQYF
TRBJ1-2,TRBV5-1,CASSLNGKVENYGYTF
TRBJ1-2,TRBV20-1,CSARTDRGPAYTF
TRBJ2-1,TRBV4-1,CASSHQLADNEQFF
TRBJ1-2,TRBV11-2,CASSPSYGYTF
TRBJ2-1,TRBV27,CASSLYPIPGRRPSNEQFF
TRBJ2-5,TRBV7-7,CASSSGLAAQETQYF
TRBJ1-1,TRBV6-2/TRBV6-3,CASSYGGANTEAFF
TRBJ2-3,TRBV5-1,CASSMKPSGTSGGAGTDTQYF
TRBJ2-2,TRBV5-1,CASSVGLAGDGTGELFF
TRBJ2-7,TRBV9,CASSVHGAGAYEQYF
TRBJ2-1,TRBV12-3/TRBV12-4,CASSFPRGGFSYNEQFF
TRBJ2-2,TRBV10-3,CAISETGELFF
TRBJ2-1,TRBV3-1,CASSQVSAISYNEQFF
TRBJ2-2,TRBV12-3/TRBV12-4,CASSPRTTSGANTGELFF
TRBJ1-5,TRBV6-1,CASLGTDVRSNQPQHF
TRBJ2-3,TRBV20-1,CSASGLAGGRADTQYF
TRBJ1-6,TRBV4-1,CASSHPPRVYNSPLHF
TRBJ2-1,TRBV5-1,CASSLRQGRDNEQFF
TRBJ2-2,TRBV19,CASSIGSGGPNTGELFF
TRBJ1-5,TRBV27,CASSLWSGAGSNQPQHF
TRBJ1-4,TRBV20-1,CSAPGGGGREKLFF
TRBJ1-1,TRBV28,CASSLTGGPSTEAFF
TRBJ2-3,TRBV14,CASSSWTGDTQYF
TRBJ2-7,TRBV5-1,CASSWDSYEQYF